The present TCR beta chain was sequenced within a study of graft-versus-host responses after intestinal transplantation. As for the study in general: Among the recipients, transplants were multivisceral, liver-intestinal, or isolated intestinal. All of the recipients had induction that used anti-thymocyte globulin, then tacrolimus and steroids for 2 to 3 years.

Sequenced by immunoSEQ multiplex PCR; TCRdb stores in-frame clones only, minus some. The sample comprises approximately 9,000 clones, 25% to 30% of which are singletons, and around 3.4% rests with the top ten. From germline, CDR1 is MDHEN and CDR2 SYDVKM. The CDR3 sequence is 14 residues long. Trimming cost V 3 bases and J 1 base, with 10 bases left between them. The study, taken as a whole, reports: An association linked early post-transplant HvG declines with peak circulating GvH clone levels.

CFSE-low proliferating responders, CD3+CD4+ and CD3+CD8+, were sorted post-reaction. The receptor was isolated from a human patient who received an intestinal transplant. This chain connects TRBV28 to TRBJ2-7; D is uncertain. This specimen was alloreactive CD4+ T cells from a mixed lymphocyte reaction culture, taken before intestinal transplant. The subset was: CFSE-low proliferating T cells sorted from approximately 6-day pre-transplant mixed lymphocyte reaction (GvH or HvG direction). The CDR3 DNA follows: TGTGCCAGCAGTTTCTTTAGGATTTCCTACGAGCAGTACTTC. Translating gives CASSFFRISYEQYF.